Below, 28 T cell receptor beta chains from the same sample are listed, as sequenced in a study of OX40 agonist ivuxolimab in advanced cancers. Produced via immunoSEQ multiplex PCR; TCRdb's table is partial and in-frame only. The table has 25,000 to 35,000 clones, around 86% seen once. The sample here was CD4+ or CD8+ T cells sorted from blood, taken in a trial of the OX40 agonist ivuxolimab. These receptor sequences come from an adult with an advanced solid tumor such as melanoma, head and neck, liver or kidney cancer.

The V and J genes are TRBV27 and TRBJ1-2; D gene ambiguous. V was pared by 1 base and J by 0 bases, with 15 bases between. Germline V gives CDR1 MNHEY, CDR2 SMNVEV (reference sequence). This CDR3 has 17 amino acids. The CDR3 reads CASSLWWDPDSNYGYTF. The CDR3, as DNA: TGTGCCAGCAGTTTATGGTGGGATCCTGATTCTAACTATGGCTACACCTTC.

The chain carries TRBV6-6 and TRBJ1-1, with no clear D. V lost 6 bases, J lost 6 bases, and 8 bases lay in between. This CDR3 is built from 11 residues. Germline CDR1 and CDR2: MNHNY and SVGAGI (reference sequence). The CDR3 sequence: CASSTTAEAFF. CDR3 nucleotide sequence: TGTGCCAGCAGCACGACCGCTGAAGCTTTCTTT.

This clone appeared a single time. The chain combines TRBV6-5 with TRBJ2-3; D may be TRBD2 (5 bases). CDR1 is MNHEY, CDR2 SVGAGI, per germline. The CDR3 sequence is 12 residues long. Trimming left V 8 bases short and J 3 bases short, with 9 bases between. The DNA of the CDR3 is TGTGCCAGCGTGGAGGAGACAGATACGCAGTATTTT. Its translation is CASVEETDTQYF.

V gene TRBV18 combines with J gene TRBJ2-1; the match to TRBD2 covers 14 bases. The trim removed 4 bases at V and 4 bases at J, leaving 9 bases unmatched. The length of the CDR3 is 18 residues. The V gene's germline CDR1 is KGHSH and CDR2 LQKENI. Here the CDR3 DNA reads TGTGCCAGCTCACTGACGGGACTAGCGGGGGCATTATACAATGAGCAGTTCTTC. Protein product: CASSLTGLAGALYNEQFF.

This clone was seen more than once but under ten times. This rearrangement joins TRBV5-6 to TRBJ1-1; D gene unclear. Germline V CDR1 and CDR2: SGHDT, YYEEEE. V gave up 0 bases and J gave up 0 bases, with 9 bases separating them. The CDR3 consists of 15 residues. The CDR3 nucleotides are TGTGCCAGCAGCTTGGTTCCGGATCTGAACACTGAAGCTTTCTTT. Its translation is CASSLVPDLNTEAFF.

The rearrangement uses TRBV6-5 and TRBJ1-5; 7 nucleotides line up with TRBD1. The ends lost 7 bases at V and 3 bases at J; junction bases unmatched: 6. The V gene's germline CDR1 is MNHEY and CDR2 SVGAGI. CDR3 length: 14 amino acids. The CDR3 DNA is TGTGCCAGCAACCCGACAGGGATCAATCAGCCCCAGCATTTT. Protein sequence: CASNPTGINQPQHF.

The chain uses TRBV7-9 and TRBJ2-1; 8 nucleotides agree with TRBD2. The CDR3 loop spans 16 amino acids. The V gene end was trimmed by 5 bases and the J gene end by 7 bases; junction bases not matched to a gene: 13. Germline V gene sequence: CDR1 SEHNR, CDR2 FQNEAQ (reference sequence). The CDR3 coding sequence is TGTGCCAGCAGCATTACCGTCGGGGGGGCGGAAAATGAGCAGTTCTTC. It yields the protein CASSITVGGAENEQFF.

This chain connects TRBV5-4 to TRBJ2-7, with D possibly TRBD1 on 6 matching bases. Germline lookup yields CDR1 SGHNT and CDR2 YYREEE (reference sequence). There are 12 residues in the CDR3. Trimming stripped 8 bases from V and 5 bases from J, with 14 bases between. Here the CDR3 reads CASRGLGNEQYF. DNA for the CDR3: TGTGCCAGTAGGGGGTTAGGTAACGAGCAGTACTTC.

This sequence joins TRBV7-8 and TRBJ2-7, with 15 bases matching TRBD2. The CDR3 is 16 amino acids. V lost 0 bases and J lost 6; bases outside the gene matches: 3. The germline V gene encodes CDR1 SGHVS and CDR2 FQNEAQ. CDR3 amino acids: CASSLAWTSGGVEQYF. In nucleotides, the CDR3 is TGTGCCAGCAGCTTAGCGTGGACTAGCGGGGGGGTCGAGCAGTACTTC.

This chain links TRBV27 with TRBJ2-1, with 7 bases that match TRBD1. From germline, CDR1 is MNHEY and CDR2 SMNVEV (reference sequence). J was trimmed by 4 bases and V by 3 bases; bases with no gene match: 6. The CDR3 is 15 amino acids. CDR3 DNA: TGTGCCAGCAGTTTCAAAGGGACAGAGTACAATGAGCAGTTCTTC. Translating gives CASSFKGTEYNEQFF.

CDR3: CASRESKDRVKLFF. CDR3 coding DNA: TGTGCCAGCAGGGAATCTAAGGACAGGGTAAAACTGTTTTTT. The chain links TRBV27 to TRBJ1-4; 8 bases are a match to TRBD1. The CDR3 runs to 14 residues. Looked up from germline, CDR1 is MNHEY and CDR2 is SMNVEV (reference sequence). Trimming at V came to 6 bases and at J to 10 bases, leaving 10 bases not matched to a gene.

This chain connects TRBV19 to TRBJ2-7, with 10 bases lining up with TRBD1. The germline CDR1 and CDR2 sequences are LNHDA and SQIVND (reference sequence). V trimming: 3 bases; J trimming: 7 bases; junction bases outside the gene matches: 6. This CDR3 is 14 amino acids long. The CDR3 DNA reads TGTGCCAGTAGTATGGACAGGGGGGTACGGGAGCAGTACTTC. Translating it yields CASSMDRGVREQYF.

The chain couples TRBV11-2 to TRBJ2-7; 7 bases fit TRBD1. V was clipped by 5 bases and J by 3 bases; unmatched bases: 13. This CDR3 has 16 residues. Germline V gives CDR1 SGHAT, CDR2 FQNNGV. This CDR3 is CASSLPTGINSYEQYF. The CDR3 bases are TGTGCCAGCAGCCTTCCGACAGGGATCAACAGCTACGAGCAGTACTTC.

This clone occurred once. This chain joins TRBV7-9 and TRBJ2-3, with 8 bases identical to TRBD1. The V and J ends lost 5 bases and 8 bases, in that order; junction bases with no gene match: 6. Germline V gene data show CDR1 as SEHNR and CDR2 as FQNEAQ (reference sequence). This CDR3 is 13 amino acids long. This CDR3 is CASSREDRVTQYF. Here the CDR3 DNA reads TGTGCCAGCAGCCGTGAGGACAGGGTTACGCAGTATTTT.

In its sample, this clone was seen a few times. This sample includes further DNA sequences coding for the same CDR3. The chain employs TRBV5-1 and TRBJ1-1; no clear D gene. The CDR3 length is 11 residues. V lost 5 bases and J lost 4, with 6 bases in between. In germline, CDR1 is SGHRS, CDR2 YFSETQ. The CDR3 coding sequence is TGCGCCAGCAGGTGGGCCACTGAAGCTTTCTTT. This encodes CASRWATEAFF.

In this sample, this clone is medium-sized. The chain has TRBV4-1 and TRBJ2-3; D unresolved. V lost 0 bases and J 2 bases, leaving 12 bases between the germline ends. This CDR3 comprises 16 residues. Germline loops: CDR1 MGHRA, CDR2 YSYEKL. The CDR3, as DNA: TGCGCCAGCAGCCAAGAAGGCCAGTCTTACACAGATACGCAGTATTTT. Amino acids: CASSQEGQSYTDTQYF.

The chain employs TRBV21-1 and TRBJ2-2; the listed D gene, TRBD2, was not tested against the DNA. TRBV21-1 is marked as a pseudogene. CDR3 length: 17 residues. The DNA for the CDR3 is TGTGCCAGCAGCAAAACCTTGGGCGGGGGCAGGGACGGGGAGCTGTTTTTT. This translates into CASSKTLGGGRDGELFF.

This sequence joins TRBV5-8 and TRBJ1-1; D remains unclear. The ends were cut back, 4 bases at V and 9 bases at J, with 19 bases in the middle. CDR3 length: 14 residues. The V gene's germline CDR1 is SGHTS and CDR2 YDEGEE. The CDR3 bases are TGTGCCAGCAGCCCCCGAGAGGCACAGAGCAAAGCTTTCTTT. This codes for CASSPREAQSKAFF. The full variable domain, rest sourced from reference TRBV5-8 and TRBJ1-1, is EAGVTQSPTHLIKTRGQQATLRCSPISGHTSVYWYQQALGLGLQFLLWYDEGEERNRGNFPPRFSGRQFPNYSSELNVNALELEDSALYLCASSPREAQSKAFFGQGTRLTVV.

This chain connects TRBV27 to TRBJ2-1, with D tentatively TRBD1 or TRBD2 (5 bases each). The germline V gene encodes CDR1 MNHEY and CDR2 SMNVEV (reference sequence). The CDR3 is 17 residues long. The V end was cut by 7 bases, the J end by 0 bases, with 19 bases between. Here the CDR3 DNA reads TGTGCCAGCATCCCCAGCGCCGGGACGGGCTCCTACAATGAGCAGTTCTTC. Protein product: CASIPSAGTGSYNEQFF.

This clone was counted a few times. The chain is built from TRBV28 and TRBJ2-7; 10 bases are shared with TRBD2. Trimming removed 6 bases from V and 7 bases from J; junction bases left unmatched: 6. This CDR3 contains 13 residues. Germline V CDR1 and CDR2: MDHEN, SYDVKM. CDR3 amino acids: CASSPGTSVEQYF. The CDR3 DNA reads as TGTGCCAGCAGCCCCGGGACTAGCGTTGAGCAGTACTTC.

V usage is TRBV25-1 and J usage is TRBJ2-7, with D unresolved. Looked up from germline, CDR1 is MGHDK and CDR2 is SYGVNS. The CDR3 has 11 amino acids. Trimming stripped 5 bases from V and 1 base from J, with 3 bases between. The CDR3 loop reads CASSLSYEQYF. CDR3 DNA: TGTGCCAGCAGTCTTTCCTACGAGCAGTACTTC.

The chain carries TRBV5-6 and TRBJ2-7; the match to TRBD1 covers 8 bases. V shed 2 bases, J shed 2 bases, and the junction held 3 bases outside the gene matches. This CDR3 spans 14 amino acids. The germline CDR1 and CDR2 sequences are SGHDT and YYEEEE. CDR3 DNA sequence: TGTGCCAGCAGCTTCTCCAGGGGGCCCTACGAGCAGTACTTC. Its translation: CASSFSRGPYEQYF. Variable domain in full (rest from reference TRBV5-6 and TRBJ2-7): DAGVTQSPTHLIKTRGQQVTLRCSPKSGHDTVSWYQQALGQGPQFIFQYYEEEERQRGNFPDRFSGHQFPNYSSELNVNALLLGDSALYLCASSFSRGPYEQYFGPGTRLTVT.

This clone was counted once. This chain joins TRBV6-5 and TRBJ2-7; weak D call: TRBD2 (5 bases). CDR3 size: 10 residues. Trimming stripped 10 bases from V and 4 bases from J, with 8 bases between. From germline, CDR1 is MNHEY and CDR2 SVGAGI. The CDR3 DNA reads as TGTGCCACAACGGGGTACGAGCAGTACTTC. Residues: CATTGYEQYF.

The chain combines TRBV23-1 with TRBJ1-1, with D possibly matching TRBD1 (6 bases). TRBV23-1 qualifies as an ORF whose function is uncertain. V dropped 6 bases and J dropped 2 bases, with 13 bases sitting between them. The CDR3 has 14 amino acids. This CDR3 is CASSLGTSNTEAFF. DNA for the CDR3: TGCGCCAGCAGCCTCGGGACAAGCAACACTGAAGCTTTCTTT.

This chain links TRBV13 with TRBJ1-1; TRBD1 is a possible D gene (6 bases). The V gene's germline CDR1 is PRHDT and CDR2 FYEKMQ (reference sequence). V lost 0 bases and J lost 11, with 16 bases in between. The CDR3 runs to 14 residues. This chain's CDR3 is CASSLGGGPPEAFF. The CDR3 bases are TGTGCCAGCAGCTTAGGTGGGGGGCCCCCGGAGGCTTTCTTT.

V usage is TRBV10-2 and J usage is TRBJ1-2; TRBD1 matches at 8 bases. V lost 8 bases, J lost 2 bases, and 13 bases stayed unmatched. Germline loops: CDR1 WSHSY, CDR2 SAAADI. CDR3 length: 16 residues. The CDR3, as DNA: TGCGCCAGCCTTGCCCCCGGGGACAGGCTAAACTATGGCTACACCTTC. It specifies CASLAPGDRLNYGYTF.

The chain is built from TRBV19 and TRBJ1-1; 10 bases are a match to TRBD1. This CDR3 comprises 17 residues. The germline V gene has CDR1 LNHDA and CDR2 SQIVND (reference sequence). V lost 5 bases and J lost 3; bases outside the gene matches: 12. DNA for the CDR3: TGTGCCAGTAGTCTTACCGGGACAGGGGCCCTACACACTGAAGCTTTCTTT. It is translated as CASSLTGTGALHTEAFF.

CDR3 protein: CASSWGGHTGELFF. CDR3 sequence (DNA): TGTGCCAGCAGTTGGGGCGGGCACACCGGGGAGCTGTTTTTT. The genes are TRBV27 and TRBJ2-2, with D possibly called TRBD1 or TRBD2 (5 bases each). The CDR3 is 14 residues long. Germline CDR1 reads MNHEY; CDR2 reads SMNVEV (reference sequence). Trimming removed 4 bases at V and 3 bases at J, with 9 bases between.